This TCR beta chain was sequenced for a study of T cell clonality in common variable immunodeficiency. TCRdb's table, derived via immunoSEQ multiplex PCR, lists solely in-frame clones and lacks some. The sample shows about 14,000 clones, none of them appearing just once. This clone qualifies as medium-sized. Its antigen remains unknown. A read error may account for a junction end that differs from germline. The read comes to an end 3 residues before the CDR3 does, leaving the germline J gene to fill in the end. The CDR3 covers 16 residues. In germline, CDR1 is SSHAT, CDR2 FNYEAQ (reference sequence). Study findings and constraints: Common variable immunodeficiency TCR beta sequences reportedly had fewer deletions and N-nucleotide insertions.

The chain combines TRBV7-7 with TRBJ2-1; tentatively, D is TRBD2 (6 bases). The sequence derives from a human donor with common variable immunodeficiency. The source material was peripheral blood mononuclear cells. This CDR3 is CASSLGRLVRGNEQFF. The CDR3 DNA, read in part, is TGTGCTAGCAGCTTAGGCCGACTAGTAAGAGGGAATGAG.